This T cell receptor beta chain stems from a study of early T cells in non-severe SARS-CoV-2 infection. Concerning this clonotype itself: Its specificity is not known.

TCRdb recomputed calls from the 5' RACE reads with MiXCR, one row per CDR3 protein. The sample yields 30,000 to 40,000 distinct CDR3 sequences, 9% seen once. Regarding the study as a whole: Matching with VDJdb favored anti-spike CD8 responses (missing private and CD4 specificities).

The clonotype originates from an adult who was a healthcare worker with PCR-confirmed SARS-CoV-2 infection or an uninfected control (not recorded which). The sample comprised whole blood.

The CDR3, as DNA: TGCTCCCTCCGACTAGCAGATACGCAGTATTTT. It codes for CSLRLADTQYF. The rearrangement joins TRBV29-1 to TRBJ2-3; a possible D gene is TRBD2 (6 bases). The CDR3 is 11 amino acids. The V gene's germline CDR1 is SQVTM and CDR2 ANQGSEA.